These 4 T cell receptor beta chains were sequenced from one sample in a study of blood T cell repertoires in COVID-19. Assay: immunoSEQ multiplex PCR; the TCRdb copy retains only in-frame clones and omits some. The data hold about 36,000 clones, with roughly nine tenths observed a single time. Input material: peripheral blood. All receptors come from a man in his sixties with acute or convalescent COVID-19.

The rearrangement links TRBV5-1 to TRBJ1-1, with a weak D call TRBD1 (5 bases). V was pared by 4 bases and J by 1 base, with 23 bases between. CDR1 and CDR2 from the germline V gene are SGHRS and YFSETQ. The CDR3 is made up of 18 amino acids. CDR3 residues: CASSRGIFAVKENTEAFF. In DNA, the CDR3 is TGCGCCAGCAGCCGGGGGATATTTGCAGTCAAAGAGAACACTGAAGCTTTCTTT.

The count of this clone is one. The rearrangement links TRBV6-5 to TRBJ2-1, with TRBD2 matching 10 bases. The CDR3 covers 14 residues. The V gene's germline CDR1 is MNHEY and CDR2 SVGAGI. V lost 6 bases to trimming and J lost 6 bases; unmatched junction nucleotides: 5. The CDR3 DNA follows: TGTGCCAGCAGGACTAGCGGGCCCCTCAATGAGCAGTTCTTC. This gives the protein CASRTSGPLNEQFF.

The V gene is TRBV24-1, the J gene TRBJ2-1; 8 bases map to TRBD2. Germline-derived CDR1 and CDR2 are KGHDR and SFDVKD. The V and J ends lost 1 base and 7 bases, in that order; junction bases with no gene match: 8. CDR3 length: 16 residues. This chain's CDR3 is CATSDFAASGLNEQFF. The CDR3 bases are TGTGCCACCAGTGATTTCGCGGCTAGCGGGCTGAATGAGCAGTTCTTC.

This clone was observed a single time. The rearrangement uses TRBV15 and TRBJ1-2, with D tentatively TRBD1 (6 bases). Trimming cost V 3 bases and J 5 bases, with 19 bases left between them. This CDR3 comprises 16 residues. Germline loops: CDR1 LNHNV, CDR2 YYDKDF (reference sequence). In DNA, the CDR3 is TGTGCCACCAGCAGCGACCTGGACAGCGAACCTTATGGCTACACCTTC. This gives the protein CATSSDLDSEPYGYTF.